This passage covers 14 T cell receptor beta chains from one sample sequenced in a study of CD8 T cells in Susac syndrome. With random hexamers, 0.5 to 1 ug RNA was reverse transcribed. TCRdb recomputed calls from the immunoSEQ multiplex PCR reads with MiXCR, one row per CDR3 protein. Of 74,000 or so distinct CDR3 sequences listed, about 93% are singletons. The sequenced material came from CD4+ T cells from PBMCs. The receptor source for this set is a human donor with Susac syndrome.

This chain uses TRBV28 with TRBJ1-5; 8 bases fit TRBD1. Germline assignment: CDR1 MDHEN and CDR2 SYDVKM. The ends lost 2 bases at V and 6 bases at J; junction bases unmatched: 6. CDR3 length: 15 residues. CDR3 amino acids: CASSLQGARVQPQHF. CDR3 in DNA: TGTGCCAGCAGTTTACAGGGGGCCCGGGTTCAGCCCCAGCATTTT.

CDR3 nucleotide sequence: TGCGCCAGCAGCCCGAGACAGGGGGAGTACGAGCAGTACTTC. It encodes CASSPRQGEYEQYF. The genes are TRBV5-1 and TRBJ2-7; 9 nucleotides align to TRBD1. The CDR3 totals 14 residues. Germline V gene sequence: CDR1 SGHRS, CDR2 YFSETQ. J lost 4 bases, V lost 4 bases, and 6 bases had no gene match.

V and J are TRBV19 and TRBJ1-2; no firm D call. Germline V gene lookup returns CDR1 LNHDA and CDR2 SQIVND (reference sequence). The CDR3 loop spans 12 amino acids. The germline V and J ends were trimmed by 3 bases and 7 bases, with 9 bases remaining between them. CDR3 amino acids: CASSMKLSGYTF. For the CDR3, the DNA is TGTGCCAGTAGTATGAAGTTAAGTGGCTACACCTTC.

The V gene is TRBV23-1, the J gene TRBJ2-1, with unresolved D. TRBV23-1 is designated an ORF whose function remains uncertain. The CDR3 loop spans 14 amino acids. V was cut by 5 bases and J by 5 bases, with 13 bases left in between. This chain's CDR3 is CASSKRIPHNEQFF. DNA of the CDR3: TGCGCCAGCAGTAAGAGGATTCCCCACAATGAGCAGTTCTTC.

The chain has TRBV9 and TRBJ1-4; weak D call: TRBD1 (5 bases). Trimming cost V 4 bases and J 7 bases, with 20 bases left between them. Germline V lookup: CDR1 SGDLS, CDR2 YYNGEE. The CDR3 loop spans 16 amino acids. The CDR3 loop reads CASSPTETRRGEKLFF. In nucleotides, the CDR3 is TGTGCCAGCAGCCCCACGGAGACCCGGAGGGGTGAAAAACTGTTTTTT.

The chain links TRBV7-8 to TRBJ2-7, with 13 bases fitting TRBD2. Germline-derived CDR1 and CDR2 are SGHVS and FQNEAQ. The V gene end was trimmed by 7 bases and the J gene end by 2 bases; junction bases not matched to a gene: 8. This CDR3 region has 16 residues. The CDR3 bases are TGTGCCAGCACCCCTGGACTAGCGGGAGTCCCCTACGAGCAGTACTTC. This codes for CASTPGLAGVPYEQYF. Combining the CDR3 with reference TRBV7-8 and TRBJ2-7 gives the whole variable domain GAGVSQSPRYKVAKRGQDVALRCDPISGHVSLFWYQQALGQGPEFLTYFQNEAQLDKSGLPSDRFFAERPEGSVSTLKIQRTQQEDSAVYLCASTPGLAGVPYEQYFGPGTRLTVT.

The chain links TRBV28 to TRBJ1-1; D remains ambiguous. CDR3 length: 13 amino acids. The V gene lost 5 bases and the J gene lost 1 base, with 8 bases spanning the gap. Per the germline V gene, CDR1 is MDHEN and CDR2 is SYDVKM. The CDR3 nucleotides read TGTGCCAGCAGTCCCCCGGGGAACACTGAAGCTTTCTTT. Translated: CASSPPGNTEAFF.

The chain couples TRBV7-6 to TRBJ1-1; D might be TRBD1 (6 bases). CDR3 length: 15 residues. Germline-derived CDR1 and CDR2 are SGHVS and FNYEAQ. The V end was cut by 5 bases, the J end by 3 bases, with 16 bases between. The CDR3 bases are TGTGCCAGCAGCATAACAGGGTTAGGAGACACTGAAGCTTTCTTT. Its translation is CASSITGLGDTEAFF.

The J gene is TRBJ2-2, the V gene TRBV12-3 or TRBV12-4, with D possibly being TRBD1 (5 bases). CDR3 length equals 13 residues. Trimming shortened V by 6 bases and J by 6 bases, and 11 bases separated the two germline ends. The CDR3 nucleotides are TGTGCCAGCAGACAGGCCCCCGCCGGGGAGCTGTTTTTT. Amino acid sequence: CASRQAPAGELFF.

The J gene is TRBJ2-2, the V gene TRBV5-1; perhaps TRBD1 as D (5 bases). The CDR3 length is 14 residues. The germline gives CDR1 SGHRS, CDR2 YFSETQ. Trimming took 3 bases from V and 5 from J, leaving 11 bases between them. The chain's CDR3 is CASSYQGKTGELFF. CDR3 in DNA: TGCGCCAGCAGCTATCAGGGAAAAACCGGGGAGCTGTTTTTT.

V and J are TRBV6-6 and TRBJ2-3, with D perhaps TRBD1 (6 bases). The CDR3 totals 16 residues. CDR1 MNHNY and CDR2 SVGAGI come from the germline V gene (reference sequence). Trimming removed 2 bases at V and 2 bases at J, with 14 bases between. The CDR3 loop is CASSYGQGPYTDTQYF. In DNA form, the CDR3 reads TGTGCCAGCAGTTACGGTCAGGGGCCCTACACAGATACGCAGTATTTT.

In DNA, the CDR3 is TGTGCCAGCAGCTTAGGGGGGCAGGGGACCGAGACCCAGTACTTC. This gives the protein CASSLGGQGTETQYF. This sequence joins TRBV7-6 and TRBJ2-5, with a tentative D call TRBD1 (6 bases). Deletions cut 1 base from V and 5 bases from J, with 14 bases between. The V gene's germline CDR1 is SGHVS and CDR2 FNYEAQ. The CDR3 runs to 15 residues. The variable domain in full, completed from reference TRBV7-6 and TRBJ2-5, reads GAGVSQSPRYKVTKRGQDVALRCDPISGHVSLYWYRQALGQGPEFLTYFNYEAQQDKSGLPNDRFSAERPEGSISTLTIQRTEQRDSAMYRCASSLGGQGTETQYFGPGTRLLVL.

This sequence joins TRBV18 and TRBJ2-2; D uncertain. This CDR3 is built from 15 residues. V lost 0 bases, J lost 2 bases, and 7 bases lay in between. Germline loops: CDR1 KGHSH, CDR2 LQKENI. The CDR3, as DNA: TGTGCCAGCTCACCACCCCAGATCAACACCGGGGAGCTGTTTTTT. Protein sequence: CASSPPQINTGELFF.

DNA of the CDR3: TGTGCCAGCAGTCCAGGAGGGGCCCTCAATCAGCCCCAGCATTTT. This gives the protein CASSPGGALNQPQHF. The chain employs TRBV12-3 or TRBV12-4 and TRBJ1-5, with TRBD1 as a possible D gene (5 bases). The CDR3 is made up of 15 amino acids. V lost 5 bases to trimming and J lost 3 bases, with 14 bases between them.